These 12 T cell receptor beta chains were sequenced from one sample in a study of radiotherapy plus CTLA-4 blockade in lung cancer. Profiled with immunoSEQ multiplex PCR; TCRdb holds only in-frame clones, not every one. The sample holds under 110,000 clones, roughly 84% seen once. The sequencing here drew on peripheral blood, taken from a patient treated with radiotherapy plus ipilimumab. The receptors originated from a human donor with non-small cell lung cancer that progressed on radiotherapy plus ipilimumab. Some clones in this sample may be carry-over from other donors' samples.

This clone was counted only a few times. CDR3 sequence (DNA): TGTGCCAGCACCCGAACCCCGGTCTATCCCGAGGACACCGGGGAGCTGTTTTTT. Translated: CASTRTPVYPEDTGELFF. V usage is TRBV5-4 and J usage is TRBJ2-2; the D is unclear. The CDR3 has 18 residues. CDR1 is SGHNT and CDR2 is YYREEE in the germline V gene (reference sequence). V dropped 6 bases and J dropped 3 bases, with 24 bases sitting between them.

The rearrangement joins TRBV9 to TRBJ2-7; 7 bases align to TRBD2. The germline gives CDR1 SGDLS, CDR2 YYNGEE. The CDR3 loop spans 15 amino acids. V lost 3 bases and J lost 2; bases outside the gene matches: 8. The CDR3 region is CASSESGALAYEQYF. CDR3 in DNA: TGTGCCAGCAGCGAAAGCGGGGCCCTTGCCTACGAGCAGTACTTC. Supplemented by reference TRBV9 and TRBJ2-7, the full variable domain reads DSGVTQTPKHLITATGQRVTLRCSPRSGDLSVYWYQQSLDQGLQFLIQYYNGEERAKGNILERFSAQQFPDLHSELNLSSLELGDSALYFCASSESGALAYEQYFGPGTRLTVT.

The CDR3 DNA is TGCGCCAGCAGCCCCGGGACAGGGAATCAGCCCCAGCATTTT. This encodes CASSPGTGNQPQHF. The genes are TRBV5-1 and TRBJ1-5; 9 nucleotides match TRBD1. Germline assignment: CDR1 SGHRS and CDR2 YFSETQ. V lost 4 bases, J lost 4 bases, and 3 bases stayed unmatched. This CDR3 comprises 14 residues. Full variable domain (rest looked up from reference TRBV5-1 and TRBJ1-5): KAGVTQTPRYLIKTRGQQVTLSCSPISGHRSVSWYQQTPGQGLQFLFEYFSETQRNKGNFPGRFSGRQFSNSRSEMNVSTLELGDSALYLCASSPGTGNQPQHFGDGTRLSIL.

The rearrangement links TRBV4-2 to TRBJ1-5; D is perhaps TRBD1 (5 bases). Per the germline V gene, CDR1 is LGHNA and CDR2 is YNFKEQ. The CDR3 has 16 residues. Trimming took 1 base from V and 7 from J, leaving 17 bases between them. CDR3 in DNA: TGTGCCAGCAGCCAAGTTCCGAGGCAGGGTGGACAGCCCCAGCATTTT. It specifies CASSQVPRQGGQPQHF.

The V gene is TRBV5-1, the J gene TRBJ2-1; D may be TRBD2 (5 bases). The length of the CDR3 is 15 residues. Germline CDR1 and CDR2: SGHRS and YFSETQ. The V and J ends lost 4 bases and 0 bases respectively, with 11 bases between them. The CDR3 DNA reads as TGCGCCAGCAGCCTAGCTTGGTCCTCCTACAATGAGCAGTTCTTC. Protein product: CASSLAWSSYNEQFF.

The count of this clone is one. V is TRBV2 and J is TRBJ2-7; D gene unclear. Germline lookup yields CDR1 SNHLY and CDR2 FYNNEI. V was cut by 10 bases and J by 0 bases, with 16 bases left in between. This CDR3 has 14 residues. For the CDR3, the DNA is TGTGCCACTCGAGTGACATCTAACTCCTACGAGCAGTACTTC. Protein sequence: CATRVTSNSYEQYF.

The chain links TRBV7-3 to TRBJ1-1, with no clear D. The CDR3 covers 17 residues. Trimming cost V 7 bases and J 1 base, with 22 bases left between them. Germline values: CDR1 SGHTA, CDR2 FQGTGA. DNA for the CDR3: TGTGCCAGCATCGTCAAGTATAAGGGCTTCGGGAACACTGAAGCTTTCTTT. It is translated as CASIVKYKGFGNTEAFF.

The chain joins TRBV6-6 to TRBJ1-2; TRBD1 matches 7 bases. This CDR3 has 11 amino acids. From germline, CDR1 is MNHNY and CDR2 SVGAGI (reference sequence). Germline trimming cut 7 bases from V and 5 bases from J; bases unmatched to any gene: 1. This CDR3 is CASKQGYGYTF. CDR3 nucleotides: TGTGCCAGCAAACAGGGGTATGGCTACACCTTC.

This clone was found a few times. The chain combines TRBV18 with TRBJ2-1; D may be TRBD2 (6 bases). V was clipped by 5 bases and J by 4 bases, with 15 bases between them. Germline V gene data show CDR1 as KGHSH and CDR2 as LQKENI. The CDR3 length is 15 residues. As DNA, the CDR3 is TGTGCCAGCTCAGCGGGGCTCCTTATATACAATGAGCAGTTCTTC. Translation gives CASSAGLLIYNEQFF.

The CDR3 DNA is TGCGCCAGCAGCTTGGAGGAAAACTACGAGCAGTACTTC. Encoded protein: CASSLEENYEQYF. The V and J genes are TRBV5-1 and TRBJ2-7; D gene unclear. Trimming took off 0 bases at V and 3 bases at J, with 7 bases between the two ends. Germline V gene sequence: CDR1 SGHRS, CDR2 YFSETQ. The CDR3 sequence is 13 residues long. Based on the CDR3 plus reference TRBV5-1 and TRBJ2-7, the full variable domain is KAGVTQTPRYLIKTRGQQVTLSCSPISGHRSVSWYQQTPGQGLQFLFEYFSETQRNKGNFPGRFSGRQFSNSRSEMNVSTLELGDSALYLCASSLEENYEQYFGPGTRLTVT.

Notes on this clone: The sample has other DNA sequences that encode this CDR3 too. This rearrangement joins TRBV18 to TRBJ1-5, with 7 bases aligning to TRBD1. Trimming at V came to 3 bases and at J to 0 bases, leaving 5 bases not matched to a gene. This CDR3 contains 16 residues. Per the germline V gene, CDR1 is KGHSH and CDR2 is LQKENI. CDR3 nucleotides: TGTGCCAGCTCACCCGGGACAGCGGATAGCAATCAGCCCCAGCATTTT. Its protein is CASSPGTADSNQPQHF.

The V and J genes are TRBV25-1 and TRBJ2-2, with D unresolved. Per germline, CDR1 MGHDK and CDR2 SYGVNS. Trimming removed 4 bases at V and 2 bases at J, with 8 bases between. This CDR3 is 14 amino acids long. Here the CDR3 reads CASSGPYNTGELFF. Written as DNA, the CDR3 is TGTGCCAGCAGTGGACCGTATAACACCGGGGAGCTGTTTTTT. The variable domain in full, completed from reference TRBV25-1 and TRBJ2-2, reads EADIYQTPRYLVIGTGKKITLECSQTMGHDKMYWYQQDPGMELHLIHYSYGVNSTEKGDLSSESTVSRIRTEHFPLTLESARPSHTSQYLCASSGPYNTGELFFGEGSRLTVL.